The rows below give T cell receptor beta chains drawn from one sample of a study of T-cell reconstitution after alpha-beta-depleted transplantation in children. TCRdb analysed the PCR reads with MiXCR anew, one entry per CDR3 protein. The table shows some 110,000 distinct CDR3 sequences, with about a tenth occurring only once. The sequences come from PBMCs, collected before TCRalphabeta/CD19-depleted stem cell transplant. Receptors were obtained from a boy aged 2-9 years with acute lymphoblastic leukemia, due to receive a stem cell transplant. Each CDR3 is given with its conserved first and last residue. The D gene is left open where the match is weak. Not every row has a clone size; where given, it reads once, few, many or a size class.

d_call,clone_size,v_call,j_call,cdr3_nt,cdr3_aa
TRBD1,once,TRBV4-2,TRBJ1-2,TGTGCCAGCAGCCAAGTGGACAGGGGCCCCGGTGGCTACACCTTC,CASSQVDRGPGGYTF
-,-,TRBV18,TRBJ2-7,TGTGCCAGCTCACCATCGGGGCTCACGACCGCCTCCTACGAGCAGTACTTC,CASSPSGLTTASYEQYF
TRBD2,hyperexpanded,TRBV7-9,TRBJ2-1,TGTGCCAGCAGCTCGACAACCCGGGCTAGCGGGAGTATAGGTGAGCAGTTCTTC,CASSSTTRASGSIGEQFF
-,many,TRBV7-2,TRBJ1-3,TGTGCCAGCAGCTTGTGGGCACCGAGCTCTGGAAACACCATATATTTT,CASSLWAPSSGNTIYF
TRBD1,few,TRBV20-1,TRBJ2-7,TGCAGTGTTGCGATAAGGACAGGGGGAACCTACGAGCAGTACTTC,CSVAIRTGGTYEQYF
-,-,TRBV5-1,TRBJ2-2,TGCGCCAGCAGGGGCGGCAGTAGGGACACCGGGGAGCTGTTTTTT,CASRGGSRDTGELFF
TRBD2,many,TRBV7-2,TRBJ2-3,TGTGCCAGCAGAGTTAGCGGGAGGCGGACTAGCACAGATACGCAGTATTTT,CASRVSGRRTSTDTQYF
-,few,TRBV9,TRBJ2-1,TGTGCCAGCAGGGGATATCGTGGCTCAAACAATGAGCAGTTCTTC,CASRGYRGSNNEQFF
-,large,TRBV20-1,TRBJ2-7,TGCAGTGCTCAACACTCTAGCTCCTACGAGCAGTACTTC,CSAQHSSSYEQYF
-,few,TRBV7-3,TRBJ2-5,TGTGCCAGCAGCTTAAATGGCCAGCAGGAGACCCAGTACTTC,CASSLNGQQETQYF
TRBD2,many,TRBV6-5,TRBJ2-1,TGTGCCAGCAGGACTAGCGGGAGGCAAAGGGTCTTTGATGAGCAGTTCTTC,CASRTSGRQRVFDEQFF
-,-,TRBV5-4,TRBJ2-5,TGTGCCAGCAGCACAGAACAAGAGACCCAGTACTTC,CASSTEQETQYF
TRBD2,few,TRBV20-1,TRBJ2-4,TGCAGTGCTAGATCAGAGCGGGAGAGAACCAAAAACATTCAGTACTTC,CSARSERERTKNIQYF
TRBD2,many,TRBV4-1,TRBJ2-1,TGCGCCAGCAGCCAAGGGACTAGCGGGACAACTGAGCAGTTCTTC,CASSQGTSGTTEQFF
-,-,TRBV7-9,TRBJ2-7,TGTGCCAGCAGCTTAGAGTGGTACGAGCAGTACTTC,CASSLEWYEQYF
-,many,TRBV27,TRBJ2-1,TGTGCCAGCAGTTTATTAGCCCCGATCAGTGAGCAGTTCTTC,CASSLLAPISEQFF
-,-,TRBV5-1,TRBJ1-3,TGCGCCAGCCGCCCATCACAAGGGTTGGGAAACACCATATATTTT,CASRPSQGLGNTIYF
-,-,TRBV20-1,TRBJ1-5,TGCAGTGCGCCAGTTGGGGGGGGGGACAATCAGCCCCAGCATTTT,CSAPVGGGDNQPQHF
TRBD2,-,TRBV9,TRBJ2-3,TGTGCCAGCAGCGTATCGGCTAGCGGTTGGACAGATACGCAGTATTTT,CASSVSASGWTDTQYF
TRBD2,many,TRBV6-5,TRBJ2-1,TGTGCCAGCAGTTACGGATCCCGGGAGGATGGGAATGAGCAGTTCTTC,CASSYGSREDGNEQFF
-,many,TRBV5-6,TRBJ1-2,TGTGCCAGCAGCTTGGCGGGTTATGGCTACACCTTC,CASSLAGYGYTF
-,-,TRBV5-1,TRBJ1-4,TGCGCCAGCAGCTTGGGCGCAGAGAATGAAAAACTGTTTTTT,CASSLGAENEKLFF
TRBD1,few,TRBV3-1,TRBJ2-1,TGTGCCAGCAGCCAAAACAGGGGGCGGACCTACAATGAGCAGTTCTTC,CASSQNRGRTYNEQFF
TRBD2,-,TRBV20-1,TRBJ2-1,TGCAGTGCGGCGGGTCCTAGCGGGTTGGGGTATGAGCAGTTCTTC,CSAAGPSGLGYEQFF
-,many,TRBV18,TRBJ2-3,TGTGCCAGCTCACCGTCGGCGGGACAAGGTTTGGAGTATTTT,CASSPSAGQGLEYF
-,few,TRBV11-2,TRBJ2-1,TGTGCCAGCAGCTTAGGAGGGGCTACCTCCTACAATGAGCAGTTCTTC,CASSLGGATSYNEQFF
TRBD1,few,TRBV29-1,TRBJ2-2,TGCAGCGTTGAGTCCCGCGACAGGGTGTTGGGGACCGGGGAGCTGTTTTTT,CSVESRDRVLGTGELFF